The rows below give T cell receptor beta chains drawn from one sample of a study of cytomegalovirus exposure and HLA in healthy donors. Profiling relied on immunoSEQ multiplex PCR, and the TCRdb table lists in-frame clones only, not all of them. The sample has 150,000 to 200,000 clones, approximately 70% seen once. The sequenced sample was PBMCs. All receptors come from a woman in her 30s in good health and CMV-seronegative. Both conserved end residues are trimmed from each CDR3.

j_call cdr3_length v_call cdr3_aa
TRBJ2-3 9 TRBV20-1 SAAGGDTQY
TRBJ1-5 12 TRBV2 ASSGDQGNQPQH
TRBJ2-3 13 TRBV5-5 ASSRTSGGPDTQY
TRBJ2-3 13 TRBV5-8 ASRVGGVGTDTQY
TRBJ2-2 14 TRBV7-2 ASSLVGGAGTGELF
TRBJ1-2 12 TRBV2 ASSTGTRLYGYT
TRBJ2-1 14 TRBV5-1 ASSSQTSGGVNEQF
TRBJ1-3 12 TRBV5-1 ASTIGGAGNTIY
TRBJ2-3 13 TRBV4-1 ASSQVGSGTDTQY
TRBJ2-5 12 TRBV4-3 ASGLAGDFETQY
TRBJ1-6 10 TRBV6-1 AKTGNNSPLH
TRBJ2-7 12 TRBV6-5 ASSYHRDSYEQY
TRBJ2-6 15 TRBV25-1 ASSEFDLASGANVLT
TRBJ2-2 11 TRBV6-4 ASSPLGTGELF
TRBJ1-2 11 TRBV19 ASTGTANYGYT
TRBJ1-1 13 TRBV18 ASSPRRGGNTEAF
TRBJ2-7 12 TRBV10-3 AITALAGGRKQY
TRBJ2-5 13 TRBV27 ASSRPGQGKETQY